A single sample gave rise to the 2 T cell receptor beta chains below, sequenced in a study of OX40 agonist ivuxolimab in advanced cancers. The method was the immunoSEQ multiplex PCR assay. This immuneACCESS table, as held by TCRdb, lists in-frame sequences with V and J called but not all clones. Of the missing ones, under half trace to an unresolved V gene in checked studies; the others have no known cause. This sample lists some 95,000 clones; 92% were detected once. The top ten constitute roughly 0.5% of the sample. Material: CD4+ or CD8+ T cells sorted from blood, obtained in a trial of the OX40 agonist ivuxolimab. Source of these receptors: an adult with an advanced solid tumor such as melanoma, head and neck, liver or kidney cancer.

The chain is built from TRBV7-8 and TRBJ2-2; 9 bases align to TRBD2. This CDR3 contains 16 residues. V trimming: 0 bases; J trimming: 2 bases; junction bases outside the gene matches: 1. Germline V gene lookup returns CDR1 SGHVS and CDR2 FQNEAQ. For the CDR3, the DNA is TGTGCCAGCAGCTTAGCTAGCGGGGGAAACACCGGGGAGCTGTTTTTT. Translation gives CASSLASGGNTGELFF.

As DNA, the CDR3 is TGTGCCAGCAGCTCGTCGACGGGCGGAGGCTACACCTTC. Translation: CASSSSTGGGYTF. The rearrangement joins TRBV7-9 to TRBJ1-2; D uncertain. In germline, CDR1 is SEHNR, CDR2 FQNEAQ (reference sequence). Trimming shortened V by 4 bases and J by 8 bases, and 14 bases separated the two germline ends. The CDR3 contains 13 residues.